The 20 T cell receptor beta chains in this list originate from one sample, sequenced in a study of T-cell reconstitution after alpha-beta-depleted transplantation in children. During its preparation, the TCRbeta library received unique molecular identifiers. TCRdb passed the PCR reads through MiXCR, listing each CDR3 protein once. The sample carries around 340,000 distinct CDR3 sequences, about 14% recorded once. Sequenced material: PBMCs, taken from the stem cell graft. The receptors were gathered from a human donor who donated a stem cell graft to a child with Fanconi anemia.

This clonotype has a handful of counts. The gene calls are TRBV7-9 and TRBJ2-5, with 9 bases lining up with TRBD1. The J segment lost 4 bases and the V segment lost 4 bases, leaving 7 bases of the junction unmatched. The CDR3 is 15 residues long. The V gene's germline CDR1 is SEHNR and CDR2 FQNEAQ (reference sequence). The CDR3 is CASSSRQGERETQYF. CDR3 nucleotides: TGTGCCAGCAGCTCCCGACAGGGGGAGCGAGAGACCCAGTACTTC.

This clonotype was detected only a few times. V gene TRBV14 combines with J gene TRBJ2-5, with D maybe TRBD1 (6 bases). V shed 3 bases and J shed 5 bases, with 10 bases lying between them. Germline values: CDR1 SGHDN, CDR2 FVKESK. The CDR3 sequence is 13 residues long. The CDR3 DNA reads TGTGCCAGCAGCCAGCTAAGGGGGGAGACCCAGTACTTC. Protein product: CASSQLRGETQYF. Looking up the rest from reference TRBV14 and TRBJ2-5 gives the full variable domain: EAGVTQFPSHSVIEKGQTVTLRCDPISGHDNLYWYRRVMGKEIKFLLHFVKESKQDESGMPNNRFLAERTGGTYSTLKVQPAELEDSGVYFCASSQLRGETQYFGPGTRLLVL.

This clonotype appeared a few times. V gene TRBV12-5 combines with J gene TRBJ2-7; D tentatively reads TRBD1 or TRBD2 (6 bases each). Trimming pared 0 bases from V and 3 bases from J, leaving 12 bases between. The CDR3 consists of 15 residues. Germline values: CDR1 LGHNT, CDR2 FRNRAP. CDR3 in DNA: TGTGCTAGTGGTTTGGTACAAGAGGGGGGCTACGAGCAGTACTTC. This sequence encodes CASGLVQEGGYEQYF.

The chain has TRBV27 and TRBJ2-7; D gene unclear. Trimming left V 2 bases short and J 3 bases short, with 8 bases between. This CDR3 region has 13 residues. Germline values: CDR1 MNHEY, CDR2 SMNVEV (reference sequence). The CDR3 sequence is CASSLRAGYEQYV. Here the CDR3 DNA reads TGTGCCAGCAGTTTACGGGCTGGCTACGAGCAGTACGTC.

This chain uses TRBV4-2 with TRBJ2-7, with 7 bases matching TRBD1. The CDR3 runs 13 residues. Looked up from germline, CDR1 is LGHNA and CDR2 is YNFKEQ. J was trimmed by 3 bases and V by 6 bases; bases with no gene match: 5. The CDR3 DNA is TGTGCCAGCAGAGAGACAGGGCGCTACGAGCAGTACTTC. Translation gives CASRETGRYEQYF.

In this sample, this clonotype turned up many times. The chain links TRBV29-1 to TRBJ2-3, with a weak D call TRBD1 (5 bases). Trimming took 2 bases from V and 1 from J, leaving 7 bases between them. The V gene's germline CDR1 is SQVTM and CDR2 ANQGSEA. The length of the CDR3 is 13 residues. CDR3 region: CSVEIGGTDTQYF. The CDR3 DNA follows: TGCAGCGTTGAAATAGGGGGCACAGATACGCAGTATTTT.

CDR3 bases: TGCAGCGTTGAAAGGCAGTACACCCTCATGAACACTGAAGCTTTCTTT. Protein product: CSVERQYTLMNTEAFF. This chain joins TRBV29-1 and TRBJ1-1, with D hard to call. V lost 2 bases, J lost 0 bases, and 16 bases lay in between. CDR3 length: 16 amino acids. Germline V gene sequence: CDR1 SQVTM, CDR2 ANQGSEA.

The V call is TRBV5-1, the J call TRBJ1-4; no firm D call. CDR3 length: 17 amino acids. Germline assignment: CDR1 SGHRS and CDR2 YFSETQ. The V gene lost 3 bases and the J gene lost 0 bases, with 15 bases spanning the gap. The CDR3 reads CASSSGPYGATNEKLFF. The CDR3 DNA follows: TGCGCCAGCAGCTCCGGGCCCTATGGGGCAACTAATGAAAAACTGTTTTTT.

A few counts support this clonotype. The chain combines TRBV6-6 with TRBJ1-1; no reliable D call. Trimming stripped 8 bases from V and 1 base from J, with 11 bases between. The CDR3 has 13 residues. Germline assignment: CDR1 MNHNY and CDR2 SVGAGI (reference sequence). The CDR3 is CASGSGRNTEAFF. The CDR3 DNA reads as TGTGCCAGCGGCTCGGGGAGGAACACTGAAGCTTTCTTT.

There are many counts of this clonotype. The rearrangement joins TRBV12-3 or TRBV12-4 to TRBJ1-1; 8 bases map to TRBD1. The CDR3 has 13 residues. Trimming at V came to 6 bases and at J to 2 bases, leaving 2 bases not matched to a gene. CDR3 loop: CASRGQGNTEAFF. CDR3 sequence (DNA): TGTGCCAGCAGAGGACAGGGAAACACTGAAGCTTTCTTT.

This chain uses TRBV7-2 with TRBJ2-2; the D gene could be TRBD1 or TRBD2 (5 bases each). Trimming left V 5 bases short and J 4 bases short, with 14 bases between. The germline gives CDR1 SGHTA, CDR2 FQGNSA. The CDR3 contains 15 residues. CDR3 nucleotide sequence: TGTGCCAGCAGCCCAGGGTCGGCGGGCACCGGGGAGCTGTTTTTT. Protein product: CASSPGSAGTGELFF.

Points on this clonotype: Sequence at one end of the junction differs from germline and may be a read error. The CDR3 region is CASSYGTSGGSNGQFF. The DNA for the CDR3 is TGTGCCAGCAGTTACGGGACTAGCGGGGGATCCAATGGGCAGTTCTTC. The J gene is TRBJ2-1, the V gene TRBV6-2 or TRBV6-3, with 14 positions matching TRBD2. The CDR3 runs 16 residues. The germline V gene has CDR1 MNHEY and CDR2 SVGEGT.

As concerns this clonotype: With a much larger clone just one base away, this may be a read error. The chain employs TRBV28 and TRBJ1-1; a weak D match, TRBD1 (5 bases). The CDR3 totals 14 residues. Germline CDR1 reads MDHEN; CDR2 reads SYDVKM. For the CDR3, the DNA is TGTGCCAGCAGTCCCGGGACGACCGCCACTGAACCTTTCTTT. Its protein product is CASSPGTTATEPFF.

This clonotype was seen many times. This sequence joins TRBV27 and TRBJ1-5; no clear D gene. Germline V lookup: CDR1 MNHEY, CDR2 SMNVEV (reference sequence). Trimming left V 6 bases short and J 4 bases short, with 16 bases between. CDR3 length: 15 amino acids. This CDR3 reads CASRPLVVPNQPQHF. For the CDR3, the DNA is TGTGCCAGCAGGCCTCTCGTCGTCCCGAATCAGCCCCAGCATTTT.

This clonotype has just a few counts. The chain recombines TRBV11-2 with TRBJ2-2; 7 bases are a match to TRBD2. The CDR3 is 16 residues long. The V gene end was trimmed by 1 base and the J gene end by 1 base; junction bases not matched to a gene: 3. CDR1 is SGHAT, CDR2 FQNNGV, per germline. Written as DNA, the CDR3 is TGTGCCAGCAGCTTAGCCGGGAGGCGGAACACCGGGGAGCTGTTTTTT. Amino acids: CASSLAGRRNTGELFF.

This clonotype occurred many times. This chain links TRBV11-2 with TRBJ2-1; 7 bases are shared with TRBD2. Germline trimming cut 1 base from V and 0 bases from J; bases unmatched to any gene: 18. CDR3 length equals 21 residues. Germline V gene sequence: CDR1 SGHAT, CDR2 FQNNGV. Written as DNA, the CDR3 is TGTGCCAGCAGCTTAGTCTACCCCCCTTTGGTGCGGGGGAGCTCCTACAATGAGCAGTTCTTC. It yields the protein CASSLVYPPLVRGSSYNEQFF. The whole variable domain, filled in from reference TRBV11-2 and TRBJ2-1, reads EAGVAQSPRYKIIEKRQSVAFWCNPISGHATLYWYQQILGQGPKLLIQFQNNGVVDDSQLPKDRFSAERLKGVDSTLKIQPAKLEDSAVYLCASSLVYPPLVRGSSYNEQFFGPGTRLTVL.

This clonotype was seen only a few times. V is TRBV11-2 and J is TRBJ2-1, with 12 positions matching TRBD2. Per the germline V gene, CDR1 is SGHAT and CDR2 is FQNNGV. The CDR3 covers 17 residues. V shed 0 bases, J shed 4 bases, and the junction held 4 bases outside the gene matches. The CDR3 sequence: CASSLDSLAGGYNEQFF. The CDR3 DNA reads TGTGCCAGCAGCTTAGACTCCCTAGCGGGGGGGTACAATGAGCAGTTCTTC.

There are a few counts of this clonotype. The genes are TRBV6-1 and TRBJ2-7; TRBD2 is a possible D gene (6 bases). V lost 6 bases and J 0 bases, leaving 12 bases between the germline ends. Germline V CDR1 and CDR2: MNHNS, SASEGT. The length of the CDR3 is 14 residues. The CDR3 loop is CASRGGYSSYEQYF. CDR3 DNA sequence: TGTGCCAGCAGGGGAGGTTACAGCTCCTACGAGCAGTACTTC.

This clonotype was recorded many times. V and J are TRBV28 and TRBJ1-5; D might be TRBD1 (6 bases). CDR1 is MDHEN and CDR2 is SYDVKM in the germline V gene. V dropped 6 bases and J dropped 10 bases, with 19 bases sitting between them. This CDR3 contains 14 residues. Here the CDR3 DNA reads TGTGCCAGCAGCCCAACAGGGTGGGGGCAACCCCAGCATTTT. Protein: CASSPTGWGQPQHF.

This clonotype was observed a handful of times. The chain links TRBV29-1 to TRBJ2-7, with 9 bases matching TRBD1. CDR3 length equals 14 residues. J gave up 5 bases and V 0 bases, and 5 bases lay outside the gene matches. Per the germline V gene, CDR1 is SQVTM and CDR2 is ANQGSEA. In DNA form, the CDR3 reads TGCAGCGTTGAAGACCACAGGGGGCGCGACGAGCAGTACTTC. Translation: CSVEDHRGRDEQYF.